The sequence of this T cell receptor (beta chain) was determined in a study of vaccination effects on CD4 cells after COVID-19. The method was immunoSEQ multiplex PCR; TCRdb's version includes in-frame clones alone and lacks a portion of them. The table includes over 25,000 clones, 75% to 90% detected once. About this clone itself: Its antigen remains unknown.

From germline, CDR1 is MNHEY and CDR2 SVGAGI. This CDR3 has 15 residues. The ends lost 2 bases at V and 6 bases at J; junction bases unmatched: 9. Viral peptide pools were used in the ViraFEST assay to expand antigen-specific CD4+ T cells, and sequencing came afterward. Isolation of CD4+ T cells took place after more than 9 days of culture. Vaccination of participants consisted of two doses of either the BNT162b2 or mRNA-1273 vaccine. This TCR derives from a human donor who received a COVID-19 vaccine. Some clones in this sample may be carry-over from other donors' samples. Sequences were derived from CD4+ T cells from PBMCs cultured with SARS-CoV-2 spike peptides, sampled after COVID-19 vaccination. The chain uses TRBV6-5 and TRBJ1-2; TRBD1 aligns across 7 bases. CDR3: CASSYQGQLSDGYTF. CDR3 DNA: TGTGCCAGCAGTTACCAGGGACAGCTTAGCGATGGCTACACCTTC.